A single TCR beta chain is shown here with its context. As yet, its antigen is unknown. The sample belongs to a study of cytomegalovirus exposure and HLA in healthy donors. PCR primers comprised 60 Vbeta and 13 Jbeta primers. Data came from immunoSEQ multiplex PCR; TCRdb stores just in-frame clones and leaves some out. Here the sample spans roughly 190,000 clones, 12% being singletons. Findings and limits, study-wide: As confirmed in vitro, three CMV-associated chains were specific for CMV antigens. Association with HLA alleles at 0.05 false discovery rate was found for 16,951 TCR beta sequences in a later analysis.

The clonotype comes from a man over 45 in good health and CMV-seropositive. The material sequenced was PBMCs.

The CDR3 DNA follows: TGTGCCAGCAGGGGGCCTAGCGGGGCCCACGAGCAGTACTTC. It encodes CASRGPSGAHEQYF. V and J are TRBV2 and TRBJ2-7, with TRBD2 matching 9 bases. Germline assignment: CDR1 SNHLY and CDR2 FYNNEI. CDR3 size: 14 residues. V was clipped by 6 bases and J by 5 bases; unmatched bases: 8.